This T cell receptor beta chain was retrieved from a study of shared clonotypes between healthy human individuals. Turning to the study itself: CD8 memory received one plate per donor, CD8 naive two, CD4 memory three and CD4 naive three.

All donors were Caucasian adults living in Nashville, Tennessee. The CD8 memory fraction combined CD45RO+ cells with TemRA cells (CCR7-negative CD45RA+). Profiling relied on immunoSEQ multiplex PCR, and the TCRdb table lists in-frame clones only, not all of them. The sample has some 700,000 clones, about 92% seen once. This CDR3 is 16 amino acids long. Germline values: CDR1 SGHTA, CDR2 FQGNSA. Trimming left V 1 base short and J 5 bases short, with 15 bases between. The TCR was taken from a young man in good health. Some clones in this sample may be carry-over from other donors' samples. The sample consisted of memory CD8+ T cells from PBMCs. Subset indicated: CD45RO+ cells pooled with CCR7-negative TemRA cells. The gene calls are TRBV7-2 and TRBJ2-1; D not resolved. The CDR3 region has the DNA TGTGCCAGCAGCTTAGGCCTGGGCGCCAGACACAATGAGCAGTTCTTC. This sequence encodes CASSLGLGARHNEQFF.